This T cell receptor beta chain was observed in a study of blood T cells in healthy people across ages. Combining a sample-barcoded 5' primer with a J-beta primer mix, a second PCR ran for about 7 to 11 cycles. TCRdb re-called the 5' RACE reads through MiXCR, storing one row per CDR3 protein. The table lists 1.5 million to 2 million distinct CDR3 sequences, more than 35% of them singletons, with 23% in the top ten. The extraction recovered at least 5 micrograms of total RNA per sample. Study-wide findings and caveats: Per million T cells, the diversity of TCR beta decreased roughly linearly as age advanced.

Worth noting for this clonotype: Its antigen is not known.

Source material: blood. This TCR derives from a human donor in good health.

The CDR3: CASSQDWGKSPLHF. CDR3 DNA: TGTGCCAGCAGCCAAGATTGGGGGAAGTCACCCCTCCACTTT. The rearrangement links TRBV3-1 to TRBJ1-6; perhaps TRBD1 as D (5 bases). Trimming stripped 0 bases from V and 10 bases from J, with 10 bases between. Germline V gene sequence: CDR1 LGHDT, CDR2 YNNKEL (reference sequence). The CDR3 length is 14 residues. Combining the CDR3 with reference TRBV3-1 and TRBJ1-6 gives the whole variable domain DTAVSQTPKYLVTQMGNDKSIKCEQNLGHDTMYWYKQDSKKFLKIMFSYNNKELIINETVPNRFSPKSPDKAHLNLHINSLELGDSAVYFCASSQDWGKSPLHFGNGTRLTVT.